This entry lists 22 T cell receptor beta chains sequenced from one sample in a study of persistence of HIV-infected CD4 T cells. These receptors' antigens are unknown. The stimulus was lysate of CMV-infected fibroblasts, roughly 9.2 ug/mL. Sorting selected CD4+ T cells upregulating both CD40 ligand and CD69. This was the immunoSEQ version 4 assay in survey mode. The protocol was immunoSEQ multiplex PCR, while the TCRdb copy is restricted to in-frame clones and leaves out a portion. The data show 15,000 to 20,000 clones, almost 65% seen once. Sequences were derived from CD4+ T cells sorted from PBMCs after roughly 17-hour stimulation, sampled from a patient who received antiretroviral therapy. The origin of the receptors is an adult woman with HIV who was CMV-seropositive.

This clone is medium-sized (0.01 to 0.1%) within its sample. This rearrangement joins TRBV5-4 to TRBJ1-6; D is unclear. The V end lost 0 bases, the J end lost 0 bases, and 7 bases lay between the germline ends. Looked up from germline, CDR1 is SGHNT and CDR2 is YYREEE (reference sequence). The CDR3 totals 16 residues. This CDR3 reads CASSLGLSSYNSPLHF. The CDR3 nucleotides are TGTGCCAGCAGCTTGGGACTGAGCTCCTATAATTCACCCCTCCACTTT.

The chain links TRBV24-1 to TRBJ2-7; 8 nucleotides match TRBD1. V was clipped by 6 bases and J by 3 bases; unmatched bases: 3. The CDR3 runs to 13 residues. Germline V gene data show CDR1 as KGHDR and CDR2 as SFDVKD. CDR3: CATSLGQVYEQYV. DNA for the CDR3: TGTGCCACCAGTTTGGGACAGGTCTACGAGCAGTACGTC.

The chain carries TRBV18 and TRBJ2-5, with D maybe TRBD1 (6 bases). The CDR3 is made up of 15 amino acids. In germline, CDR1 is KGHSH, CDR2 LQKENI. V lost 3 bases to trimming and J lost 4 bases, with 15 bases between them. CDR3 amino acids: CASSPSPQGLETQYF. DNA for the CDR3: TGTGCCAGCTCACCCTCCCCACAGGGATTAGAGACCCAGTACTTC.

The rearrangement links TRBV2 to TRBJ2-1; D is ambiguous. The CDR3 length is 14 residues. V lost 5 bases to trimming and J lost 4 bases, with 12 bases between them. The V gene's germline CDR1 is SNHLY and CDR2 FYNNEI. The DNA for the CDR3 is TGTGCCAGCAGTAGGTCCTCGACGTACAATGAGCAGTTCTTC. Translating it yields CASSRSSTYNEQFF. The full variable domain, its missing parts supplied by reference TRBV2 and TRBJ2-1, is EPEVTQTPSHQVTQMGQEVILRCVPISNHLYFYWYRQILGQKVEFLVSFYNNEISEKSEIFDDQFSVERPDGSNFTLKIRSTKLEDSAMYFCASSRSSTYNEQFFGPGTRLTVL.

V is TRBV6-1 and J is TRBJ2-1; D is unresolved. Deletions cut 7 bases from V and 4 bases from J, with 8 bases between. The germline gives CDR1 MNHNS, CDR2 SASEGT. CDR3 length: 12 amino acids. The chain's CDR3 is CASNTAYNEQFF. The DNA of the CDR3 is TGTGCCAGCAACACAGCTTACAATGAGCAGTTCTTC.

J is TRBJ1-5 and V is TRBV19, with D uncertain. This CDR3 is 13 amino acids long. Germline values: CDR1 LNHDA, CDR2 SQIVND (reference sequence). The germline V and J ends were trimmed by 6 bases and 5 bases, with 11 bases remaining between them. CDR3 sequence: CASSARLHQPQHF. CDR3 DNA sequence: TGTGCCAGTAGCGCAAGGTTGCATCAGCCCCAGCATTTT.

The rearrangement links TRBV18 to TRBJ2-7, with TRBD1 identical over 8 bases. This CDR3 has 16 amino acids. Per the germline V gene, CDR1 is KGHSH and CDR2 is LQKENI. V gave up 3 bases and J gave up 5 bases; unmatched junction bases: 12. CDR3 nucleotide sequence: TGTGCCAGCTCACCCTATCGGTTAGACAGGGGAAACGAGCAGTACTTC. Residues: CASSPYRLDRGNEQYF.

This clone was seen more than once but under ten times. The rearrangement joins TRBV28 to TRBJ1-1; D gene unclear. V was clipped by 6 bases and J by 5 bases, with 16 bases between them. CDR3 length equals 14 residues. CDR1 and CDR2 (germline): MDHEN, SYDVKM. CDR3 amino acids: CASRSVADRTEAFF. As DNA, the CDR3 is TGTGCCAGCAGGTCGGTGGCGGACCGAACTGAAGCTTTCTTT.

The V gene is TRBV30, the J gene TRBJ1-6; TRBD1 aligns across 9 bases. The CDR3 loop spans 13 amino acids. J lost 7 bases, V lost 5 bases, and 3 bases had no gene match. CDR1 is GTSNPN, CDR2 SVGIG, per germline (reference sequence). The CDR3 is CAWVTGGNSPLHF. The CDR3 nucleotides read TGTGCCTGGGTGACAGGGGGGAATTCACCCCTCCACTTT.

The chain is built from TRBV5-1 and TRBJ2-1; possibly TRBD1 for D (5 bases). Germline CDR1 reads SGHRS; CDR2 reads YFSETQ. Trimming pared 0 bases from V and 6 bases from J, leaving 16 bases between. CDR3 length equals 16 residues. DNA of the CDR3: TGCGCCAGCAGCTTGGTTTTGGCAGGGTCCCCCAATGAGCAGTTCTTC. Translation gives CASSLVLAGSPNEQFF.

This chain joins TRBV3-1 (or the pseudogene TRBV3-2) and TRBJ2-3, with no clear D. Germline V gene data show CDR1 as LGHDT and CDR2 as YNNKEL (reference sequence). The ends were cut back, 1 base at V and 11 bases at J, with 10 bases in the middle. The CDR3 extends over 12 amino acids. The CDR3 region is CASSQGEVGQYF. Written as DNA, the CDR3 is TGTGCCAGCAGCCAAGGGGAAGTTGGGCAGTATTTT.

CDR3 loop: CASAPGLAYNEQFF. The CDR3 region has the DNA TGTGCCAGCGCCCCGGGACTAGCGTACAATGAGCAGTTCTTC. The chain has TRBV2 and TRBJ2-1; 10 bases are a match to TRBD2. Unmatched junction bases numbered 5, after V lost 8 bases and J lost 4 bases. This CDR3 is built from 14 residues. Per the germline V gene, CDR1 is SNHLY and CDR2 is FYNNEI. The full variable domain, its missing parts supplied by reference TRBV2 and TRBJ2-1, is EPEVTQTPSHQVTQMGQEVILRCVPISNHLYFYWYRQILGQKVEFLVSFYNNEISEKSEIFDDQFSVERPDGSNFTLKIRSTKLEDSAMYFCASAPGLAYNEQFFGPGTRLTVL.

V and J are TRBV19 and TRBJ1-3; possible D gene TRBD1, 6 bases. This CDR3 has 14 amino acids. V was clipped by 6 bases and J by 0 bases, with 9 bases between them. From germline, CDR1 is LNHDA and CDR2 SQIVND (reference sequence). The CDR3 region is CASSDRSSGNTIYF. CDR3 coding DNA: TGTGCCAGTAGCGACAGGAGCTCTGGAAACACCATATATTTT.

The V call is TRBV19, the J call TRBJ2-5; possibly TRBD1 or TRBD2 for D (5 bases each). The germline CDR1 and CDR2 sequences are LNHDA and SQIVND (reference sequence). The CDR3 loop spans 15 amino acids. The ends were cut back, 1 base at V and 1 base at J, with 10 bases in the middle. CDR3 DNA: TGTGCCAGTAGTATAGCCTCCGGGACCCAAGAGACCCAGTACTTC. Amino acids: CASSIASGTQETQYF. Combining the CDR3 with reference TRBV19 and TRBJ2-5 gives the whole variable domain DGGITQSPKYLFRKEGQNVTLSCEQNLNHDAMYWYRQDPGQGLRLIYYSQIVNDFQKGDIAEGYSVSREKKESFPLTVTSAQKNPTAFYLCASSIASGTQETQYFGPGTRLLVL.

The V call is TRBV19, the J call TRBJ1-6, with D unclear. The CDR3 is 14 amino acids. The V gene lost 11 bases and the J gene lost 4 bases, with 15 bases spanning the gap. In germline, CDR1 is LNHDA, CDR2 SQIVND (reference sequence). The CDR3 loop is CAVSSGVYNSPLHF. The CDR3 coding sequence is TGTGCCGTGTCCAGTGGGGTTTATAATTCACCCCTCCACTTT.

DNA for the CDR3: TGTGCCTGGAGTGTACGGACAGGGCTTTGGCAGCCCCAGCATTTT. Protein: CAWSVRTGLWQPQHF. The chain couples TRBV30 to TRBJ1-5; TRBD1 agrees at 8 bases. The CDR3 runs to 15 residues. V shed 0 bases, J shed 7 bases, and the junction held 8 bases outside the gene matches. CDR1 is GTSNPN and CDR2 is SVGIG in the germline V gene (reference sequence).

The chain uses TRBV6-5 and TRBJ2-2, with 7 positions matching TRBD2. The CDR3 has 13 residues. The J segment lost 7 bases and the V segment lost 6 bases, leaving 5 bases of the junction unmatched. CDR1 and CDR2 (germline): MNHEY, SVGAGI. The chain's CDR3 is CASSQTSNGELFF. The CDR3 DNA reads TGTGCCAGCAGCCAGACTAGCAACGGGGAGCTGTTTTTT.

The chain is built from TRBV21-1 and TRBJ2-4; TRBD1 was called by the table and not checked on the DNA. TRBV21-1 is tagged as a pseudogene. The CDR3 has 17 residues. CDR3 in amino acids: CASSKGAGHSLKNIQYF. In DNA, the CDR3 is TGTGCCAGCAGCAAAGGGGCAGGCCACTCGCTCAAAAACATTCAGTACTTC.

CDR3 in DNA: TGTGCCACCTCCCCGGGGCAGGGATTGGCAGATACGCAGTATTTT. This sequence encodes CATSPGQGLADTQYF. This chain uses TRBV24-1 with TRBJ2-3; D possibly uses TRBD1 or TRBD2 (5 bases each). V was pared by 9 bases and J by 4 bases, with 19 bases between. Germline lookup yields CDR1 KGHDR and CDR2 SFDVKD. CDR3 size: 15 residues.

This clone has only one observation. V usage is TRBV5-1 and J usage is TRBJ2-3; weak D call: TRBD2 (7 bases). CDR3 length: 16 residues. From germline, CDR1 is SGHRS and CDR2 YFSETQ. V shed 5 bases and J shed 0 bases, with 16 bases lying between them. CDR3 sequence reads: CASSLNAGASTDTQYF. DNA of the CDR3: TGCGCCAGCAGTTTAAACGCGGGGGCTAGCACAGATACGCAGTATTTT.

The V and J genes are TRBV5-1 and TRBJ2-4; no firm D call. CDR1 is SGHRS and CDR2 is YFSETQ in the germline V gene. This CDR3 is built from 11 residues. The V and J ends lost 0 bases and 7 bases respectively, with 2 bases between them. The CDR3 here is CASSLGNIQYF. The CDR3 DNA is TGCGCCAGCAGCTTGGGGAACATTCAGTACTTC.

V gene TRBV10-3 combines with J gene TRBJ2-2, with D tentatively TRBD2 (6 bases). Trimming shortened V by 1 base and J by 7 bases, and 19 bases separated the two germline ends. Per germline, CDR1 ENHRY and CDR2 SYGVKD. This CDR3 contains 17 residues. The CDR3 DNA sequence: TGTGCCATCAGTGAGTTTTCGAGACTAGAGTTCGACGGGGAGCTGTTTTTT. Amino acids: CAISEFSRLEFDGELFF.